What follows describes a single T cell receptor beta chain. Profiled with immunoSEQ multiplex PCR; TCRdb holds only in-frame clones, not every one. Among about 1 million clones listed, around 75% were seen once. These data are taken from a study of shared clonotypes between healthy human individuals. At the level of the study: The composition of the donors was a couple of women and a few men aged 18 to 49. Per donor, three plates held CD4 naive cells, three held CD4 memory, two held CD8 naive and one held CD8 memory.

Germline-derived CDR1 and CDR2 are ENHRY and SYGVKD. The CDR3 extends over 11 amino acids. J gave up 13 bases and V 6 bases, and 5 bases lay outside the gene matches. V and J are TRBV10-3 and TRBJ2-1; TRBD2 aligns across 8 bases. The sequenced material came from memory CD4+ T cells sorted from blood. Subset specified: CD45RA-negative fraction. This receptor was taken from a young man in good health. The CDR3 bases are TGTGCCATCAGCGAGGGACTAGTTCAGTTCTTC. This translates into CAISEGLVQFF.